A few counts support the clone carrying this TCR beta chain. The antigen remains unidentified. The sample originates from a study of long-term antiretroviral therapy in people with HIV. With survey level as its setting, the immunoSEQ assay was v3.0. Sequencing was designed to cover roughly 35,000-55,000 T-cell genomes in each sample. The table came from immunoSEQ multiplex PCR; TCRdb's copy has only in-frame clones and leaves some out. The sample contains approximately 14,000 clones, approximately 83% of which appear only once. Study observations and caveats: Collection spanned 2004 to 2017; ART regimens may be less effective than current ones. Diversity increased after ART yet remained lower than in transplant donor controls.

This CDR3 region has 14 residues. Germline CDR1 and CDR2: LNHDA and SQIVND (reference sequence). Trimming removed 2 bases at V and 4 bases at J, with 9 bases between. Here the sequenced sample was unsorted PBMCs, taken just before starting antiretroviral therapy. The sequence was collected from a man between 35 and 55 years old with HIV. This chain uses TRBV19 with TRBJ1-5; a possible D gene is TRBD1 (5 bases). CDR3 protein: CASSITGGNQPQHF. Here the CDR3 DNA reads TGTGCCAGTAGTATAACGGGGGGAAATCAGCCCCAGCATTTT.